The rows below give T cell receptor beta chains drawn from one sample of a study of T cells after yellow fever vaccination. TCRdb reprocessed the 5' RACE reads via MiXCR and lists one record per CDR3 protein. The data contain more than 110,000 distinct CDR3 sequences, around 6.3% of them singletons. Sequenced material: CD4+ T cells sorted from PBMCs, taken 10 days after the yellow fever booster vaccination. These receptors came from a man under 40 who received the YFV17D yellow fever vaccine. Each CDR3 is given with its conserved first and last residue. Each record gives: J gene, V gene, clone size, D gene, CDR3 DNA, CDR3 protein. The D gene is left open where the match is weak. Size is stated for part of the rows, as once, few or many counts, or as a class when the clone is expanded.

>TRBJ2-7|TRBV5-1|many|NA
TGCGCCAGCAGCTTGGCGGTCGGCTACGAGCAGTACTTC
CASSLAVGYEQYF
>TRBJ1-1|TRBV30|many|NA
TGTGCCTGGACATGGAACACTGAAGCTTTCTTT
CAWTWNTEAFF
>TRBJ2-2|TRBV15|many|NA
TGTGCCACCAGCAGTCGGTATGGGAACACCGGGGAGCTGTTTTTT
CATSSRYGNTGELFF
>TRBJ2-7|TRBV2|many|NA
TGTGCCAGCAGAGCCGACCCCCTGGGCGAGCAGTACTTC
CASRADPLGEQYF
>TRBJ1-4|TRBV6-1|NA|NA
TGTGCCAGCAGTCCTAGGGACGGAGCAAGTGAAAAACTGTTTTTT
CASSPRDGASEKLFF
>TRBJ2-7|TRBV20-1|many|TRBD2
TGCAGTGCTCGTCTAGCGGGAACGTACGAGCAGTACTTC
CSARLAGTYEQYF
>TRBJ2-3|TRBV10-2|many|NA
TGCGCCAGCAGTCCCCCCTTAAGCACAGATACGCAGTATTTT
CASSPPLSTDTQYF
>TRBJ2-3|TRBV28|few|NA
TGTGCCAGCAGTTTGGGCGGGATTAATACGCAGTATTTT
CASSLGGINTQYF
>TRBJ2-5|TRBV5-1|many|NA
TGCGCCAGCACCAGTGGGGGGTCGGTGCAGGAGACCCAGTACTTC
CASTSGGSVQETQYF
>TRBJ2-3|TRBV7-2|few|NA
TGTGCCAGCAGCTTAGGAGCGAATACGCAGTATTTT
CASSLGANTQYF
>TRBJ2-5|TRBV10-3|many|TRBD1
TGTGCCATCAGTGAGCCGGGGACAGAACAAGAGACCCAGTACTTC
CAISEPGTEQETQYF
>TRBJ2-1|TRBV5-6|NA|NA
TGTGCCAGCAGCTTTCAGATTGGAAATGAGCAGTTCTTC
CASSFQIGNEQFF
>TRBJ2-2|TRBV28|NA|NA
TGTGCCAGCAGGAGTAGCCGGTGGAACACCGGGGAGCTGTTTTTT
CASRSSRWNTGELFF
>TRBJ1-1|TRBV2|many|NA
TGTGCCAGCGAACGGCAGCTGAACACTGAAGCTTTCTTT
CASERQLNTEAFF
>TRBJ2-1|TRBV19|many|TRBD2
TGTGCCAGAGCTTCTGTTTGGCTAGCGGGGCGGTATGAGCAGTTCTTC
CARASVWLAGRYEQFF
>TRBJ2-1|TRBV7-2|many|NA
TGTGCCAGCAGCTTGGAAGCAAGAACGTACTACAATGAGCAGTTCTTC
CASSLEARTYYNEQFF
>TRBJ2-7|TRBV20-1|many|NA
TGCAGTGCTAGGGACAGTACCTACGAGCAGTACTTC
CSARDSTYEQYF
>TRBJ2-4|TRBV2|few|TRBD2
TGTGCCAGCAGCGCCTGGGGGGGGGCCAAAAACATTCAGTACTTC
CASSAWGGAKNIQYF
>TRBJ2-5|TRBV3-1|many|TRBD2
TGTGCCAGCAGCCAATCCAAGACTAGCGGCTCGACCCAGTACTTC
CASSQSKTSGSTQYF
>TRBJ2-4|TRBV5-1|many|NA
TGCGCCAGCAGCTTGGGTGGCACGCTAGCCAAAAACATTCAGTACTTC
CASSLGGTLAKNIQYF
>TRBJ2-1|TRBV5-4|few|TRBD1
TGTGCCAGCAGCTTGAAGGGACAGGGTACCTACAATGAGCAGTTCTTC
CASSLKGQGTYNEQFF
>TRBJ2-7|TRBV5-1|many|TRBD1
TGCGCCAGCAGCTCCGACAGGGTCCGCGAGCAGTACTTC
CASSSDRVREQYF
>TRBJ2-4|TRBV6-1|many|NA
TGTGCCAGCACCGGACTGGGGCCGACCAAAAACATTCAGTACTTC
CASTGLGPTKNIQYF
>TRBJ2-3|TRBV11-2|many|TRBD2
TGTGCCAGCAGCTTCGTCAGCGGGAGTTGGGATACGCAGTATTTT
CASSFVSGSWDTQYF
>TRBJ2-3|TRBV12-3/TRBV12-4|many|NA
TGTGCCAGCTTCGCGGGTATAACAGATACGCAGTATTTT
CASFAGITDTQYF
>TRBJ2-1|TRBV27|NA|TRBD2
TGTGCCAGCAGTTTGATAGCGGGATCTAGCTCCTACAATGAGCAGTTCTTC
CASSLIAGSSSYNEQFF